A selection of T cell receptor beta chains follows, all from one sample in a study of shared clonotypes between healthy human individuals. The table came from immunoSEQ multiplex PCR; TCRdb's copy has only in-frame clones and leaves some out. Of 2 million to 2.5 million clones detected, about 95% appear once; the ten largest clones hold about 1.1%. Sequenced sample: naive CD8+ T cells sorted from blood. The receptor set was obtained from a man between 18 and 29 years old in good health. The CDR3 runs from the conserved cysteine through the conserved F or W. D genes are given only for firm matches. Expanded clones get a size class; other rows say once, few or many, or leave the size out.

TGTGCCAGCAGCTTAGCATGGCAGAGGGACACAGATACGCAGTATTTT CASSLAWQRDTDTQYF TRBJ2-3 . TRBV11-2 .
TGTGCCTGGAGTGTGACGTTGAACACTGAAGCTTTCTTT CAWSVTLNTEAFF TRBJ1-1 few TRBV30 .
TGTGCCAGCGTGGACAGGGGGCTCGGAACTGAAGCTTTCTTT CASVDRGLGTEAFF TRBJ1-1 . TRBV27 TRBD1
TGTGCCAGAATTAGCGGGCGTATCGGGACCTACGAGCAGTACTTC CARISGRIGTYEQYF TRBJ2-7 . TRBV21-1 .
TGTGCCAGCGGCGAGCCGACAGGTCCCAACAATGAGCAGTTCTTC CASGEPTGPNNEQFF TRBJ2-1 . TRBV9 .
TGCGCCAGCAGCCAAGATCTTGGGGAAGGGGGCAATGAGCAGTTCTTC CASSQDLGEGGNEQFF TRBJ2-1 . TRBV4-3 .
TGTGCCTGGAGTGTACGGGGAGTCGGACTAGCGGGATCGGGTTGGTACAATGAGCAGTTCTTC CAWSVRGVGLAGSGWYNEQFF TRBJ2-1 . TRBV30 TRBD2
TGTGCCAGTAGTATCGAAGAGGGTCTGAATTCACCCCTCCACTTT CASSIEEGLNSPLHF TRBJ1-6 . TRBV19 .
TGTGCCAGCAGCCCTAATCAGGTTCCTGGAAACACCATATATTTT CASSPNQVPGNTIYF TRBJ1-3 . TRBV27 .
TGTGCCAGCAGTGAACTTCAGGGATCAAATCAGCCCCAGCATTTT CASSELQGSNQPQHF TRBJ1-5 . TRBV6-1 .
TGCGCCAGCAGCCTCCAAGGGCAGGCCTACAATGAGCAGTTCTTC CASSLQGQAYNEQFF TRBJ2-1 . TRBV4-1 .
TGTGCCAGCAGTGAATTGCGGGGGGACTACGAGCAGTACTTC CASSELRGDYEQYF TRBJ2-7 few TRBV6-1 TRBD2
TGTGCCACCAGCAGAGATGGAGAAGGACTGAGGAACACTGAAGCTTTCTTT CATSRDGEGLRNTEAFF TRBJ1-1 . TRBV15 .
TGTGCCAGCAGGCTAGGGCCTAGCTACAATGAGCAGTTCTTC CASRLGPSYNEQFF TRBJ2-1 . TRBV27 .
TGTGCCAGCAGCGCCCTGACAGGGGCAGGTTCACCCCTCCACTTT CASSALTGAGSPLHF TRBJ1-6 . TRBV9 TRBD1
TGCGCCAGCAGCCAACTTCGGGCAGGGGATAATTCACCCCTCCACTTT CASSQLRAGDNSPLHF TRBJ1-6 . TRBV4-3 .
TGCGCCAGCAGCCAAGAACGCTTCGCAGATACGCAGTATTTT CASSQERFADTQYF TRBJ2-3 . TRBV4-3 .
TGCGCCAGCAGTGATGGGACAGGGATCTTACTGCAGTACTTC CASSDGTGILLQYF TRBJ2-7 . TRBV10-2 TRBD1
TGCAGCGTCGTCGCGAACACTGAAGCTTTCTTT CSVVANTEAFF TRBJ1-1 . TRBV29-1 .
TGCGCCAGCAGTGAGTTTGTGGATTGGAACACTGAAGCTTTCTTT CASSEFVDWNTEAFF TRBJ1-1 . TRBV10-1 .
TGTGCCTGGAGTACCACAACCACTAATGAAAAACTGTTTTTT CAWSTTTTNEKLFF TRBJ1-4 . TRBV30 .
TGTGCCAGCAGTTTAGCAGGGGAAAATGAAAAACTGTTTTTT CASSLAGENEKLFF TRBJ1-4 . TRBV28 .
TGTGCCAGCAGTTTAAGGTGGACAGGGGACTACGAGCAGTACTTC CASSLRWTGDYEQYF TRBJ2-7 . TRBV28 TRBD1
TGTGCCAGCAGTATGGGACTAGCGGGATCCTACGAGCAGTACTTC CASSMGLAGSYEQYF TRBJ2-7 . TRBV27 TRBD2
TGTGCCAGCAGTTTAATTGGGAATTACGTCCAGCCCCAGCATTTT CASSLIGNYVQPQHF TRBJ1-5 . TRBV27 .
TGTGCCAGCCAGTCGTTAATCACAGATACGCAGTATTTT CASQSLITDTQYF TRBJ2-3 . TRBV28 .
TGCGCCAGCAGCCAAGTACTTAGCGGGGTCTCCTACAATGAGCAGTTCTTC CASSQVLSGVSYNEQFF TRBJ2-1 . TRBV4-1 TRBD2
TGCGCCAGCAGCCAAGAGGGGGGTTCCTACGAGCAGTACTTC CASSQEGGSYEQYF TRBJ2-7 . TRBV4-1 .
TGTGCTAGCAGCTTTAGTCTAGATCCTGCTTACAATGAGCAGTTCTTC CASSFSLDPAYNEQFF TRBJ2-1 . TRBV7-7 .
TGTGCCAGCAGGGAGGACAGGGACCCTAATGAAAAACTGTTTTTT CASREDRDPNEKLFF TRBJ1-4 . TRBV2 TRBD1
TGTGCCACCTCGGGCGGAGGGCATGGCTACACCTTC CATSGGGHGYTF TRBJ1-2 . TRBV6-5 .
TGCGCCAGCAGCCAGCGGGAGGGCCTTGAGAATGAGCAGTTCTTC CASSQREGLENEQFF TRBJ2-1 . TRBV4-1 TRBD2
TGCGCCAGCAGTGAGGGGAGGACATCTTTCGGAGAGACCCAGTACTTC CASSEGRTSFGETQYF TRBJ2-5 once TRBV10-2 .
TGTGCCAGCAGCTTGAGGTCCTACGAGCAGTACTTC CASSLRSYEQYF TRBJ2-7 . TRBV5-4 .
TGTGCCAGCACCGTTCTCCTGGGGGGCTATAGCAATCAGCCCCAGCATTTT CASTVLLGGYSNQPQHF TRBJ1-5 . TRBV28 .
TGTGCCAGCAGCTTAAGCTTAGATTCGGAGCAGTACTTC CASSLSLDSEQYF TRBJ2-7 . TRBV13 .
TGTGCCAGCAGCTTAGGACTTGGCGAGCAGTTCTTC CASSLGLGEQFF TRBJ2-1 . TRBV13 .
TGTGCCAGCAGCCTCGGCGGGGCAGGGGCCTACGAGCAGTACTTC CASSLGGAGAYEQYF TRBJ2-7 . TRBV13 .
TGCAGCGTCGCAGACAGGGAGTCCGGAAACACCATATATTTT CSVADRESGNTIYF TRBJ1-3 . TRBV29-1 TRBD1
TGCGCCAGCAGCTCAGGGACAAACCAAGAGACCCAGTACTTC CASSSGTNQETQYF TRBJ2-5 once TRBV5-1 .
TGTGCCAGTAGTACGCAGGGACTCCAAGAGACCCAGTACTTC CASSTQGLQETQYF TRBJ2-5 . TRBV19 .
TGCGCCAGCAGCCACTCGGGACCCAACACTGAAGCTTTCTTT CASSHSGPNTEAFF TRBJ1-1 once TRBV5-1 .
TGTGCCAGCAGCCCTCGACTAGCGGGCAATGAGCAGTTCTTC CASSPRLAGNEQFF TRBJ2-1 . TRBV5-6 TRBD2
TGTGCCAGCAGCGGGGCAGGGATAGACGAGCAGTACTTC CASSGAGIDEQYF TRBJ2-7 . TRBV2 .
TGCGCCAGCAGCCAAGGCCAGAACACTGAAGCTTTCTTT CASSQGQNTEAFF TRBJ1-1 . TRBV4-3 .
TGTGCCAGCAGTTTAGGACTAAACACTGAAGCTTTCTTT CASSLGLNTEAFF TRBJ1-1 . TRBV27 .
TGTGCCAGCAGCTCGGCCGGCCACGGGCAAGAGACCCAGTACTTC CASSSAGHGQETQYF TRBJ2-5 once TRBV13 .
TGTGCCAGCAGTTTATCCTTAGCGGGGTCCTACAATGAGCAGTTCTTC CASSLSLAGSYNEQFF TRBJ2-1 . TRBV28 TRBD2
TGTGCCAGCAGCCCATTAGTAGCGGGGGTGTTTTCGGAGACCCAGTACTTC CASSPLVAGVFSETQYF TRBJ2-5 once TRBV7-6 TRBD2
TGTGCCAGCTCGATGGGGGGCCTTGCAGATACGCAGTATTTT CASSMGGLADTQYF TRBJ2-3 . TRBV9 .
TGTGCCAGCAGCTTAGGAGGGACAGGTGAAATTTCCTACGAGCAGTACTTC CASSLGGTGEISYEQYF TRBJ2-7 . TRBV7-8 TRBD1